This passage covers 26 T cell receptor delta chains from one sample sequenced in a study of Vδ1+ human thymocytes. Sequences come from RNA converted to cDNA by reverse transcription. The CDR3 regions were amplified by multiplex PCR from V-gene primers to a constant-region primer. TCRdb reprocessed the multiplex PCR reads through CATT. The profile shows 24,000 or so delta-chain clones, 25% to 30% of them singletons. These TCRs' antigens remain unknown. Whole-study results and caveats: Highly polyclonal TRG and TRD repertoires with Gaussian CDR3 length distributions appeared in thymus.

Material for sequencing was Vdelta1+ gamma-delta thymocytes from the thymus. Specified subset: FACS-sorted CD3+ TCRalphabeta- TCRVdelta1+ TCRVdelta2- thymocytes. The receptors originated from a boy younger than two who had congenital heart surgery.

The rearrangement uses TRDV2 and TRDJ1, with TRDD3 identical over 9 bases. V trimming: 5 bases; J trimming: 7 bases; junction bases outside the gene matches: 10. This CDR3 contains 14 residues. CDR1 is GEAIGNYY and CDR2 is EKD in the germline V gene. CDR3 sequence: CACATIWGILKLIF. CDR3 DNA sequence: TGTGCCTGTGCCACAATCTGGGGGATCCTTAAACTCATCTTT.

The J gene is TRDJ1, the V gene TRDV1, with 9 nucleotides matching TRDD3. The CDR3 sequence is 23 residues long. Germline CDR1 reads TSWWSYY; CDR2 reads QGS. V lost 3 bases and J lost 0; bases outside the gene matches: 26. The CDR3 loop reads CALGEGRIPTPYWGTPYTDKLIF. CDR3 DNA: TGTGCTCTTGGGGAGGGGAGAATTCCTACCCCATACTGGGGGACCCCGTACACCGATAAACTCATCTTT.

This clone was observed a few times. Other DNA variants within this sample encode the same CDR3. The chain couples TRDV1 to TRDJ1; D is possibly TRDD2 (6 bases). With 0 bases removed from V and 0 bases from J, the gap between germline ends came to 32 bases. Germline CDR1 TSWWSYY, CDR2 QGS. The CDR3 is made up of 23 amino acids. CDR3 in amino acids: CALGELTPSYSSAPTLYTDKLIF. CDR3 DNA: TGTGCTCTTGGGGAACTCACTCCGTCCTACTCTAGTGCACCGACCCTCTACACCGATAAACTCATCTTT.

The rearrangement joins TRDV1 to TRDJ1; 9 bases agree with TRDD3. Germline-derived CDR1 and CDR2 are TSWWSYY and QGS. V was pared by 0 bases and J by 6 bases, with 17 bases of the junction left unmatched. The CDR3 runs to 19 residues. This CDR3 is CALGELSLCPIWGMHKLIF. CDR3 DNA sequence: TGTGCTCTTGGGGAACTCTCCCTATGCCCCATCTGGGGGATGCATAAACTCATCTTT.

The chain recombines TRDV1 with TRDJ1, with TRDD3 identical over 8 bases. Germline V gene lookup returns CDR1 TSWWSYY and CDR2 QGS. CDR3 length equals 17 residues. The V segment lost 4 bases and the J segment 11 bases; nucleotides outside the gene matches: 21. CDR3 bases: TGTGCTCTTGGGGGGCCCTTCCACAAGGCCGTGGGGATACAGCTCATCTTT. It codes for CALGGPFHKAVGIQLIF.

The genes are TRDV1 and TRDJ1; 7 nucleotides align to TRDD2. The junction had 9 bases not matched to a gene; V was cut back by 2 bases and J by 0 bases. The CDR3 sequence is 17 residues long. Germline assignment: CDR1 TSWWSYY and CDR2 QGS. CDR3 in amino acids: CALGERPSSGYTDKLIF. In DNA form, the CDR3 reads TGTGCTCTTGGGGAAAGGCCTTCCTCCGGTTACACCGATAAACTCATCTTT.

Concerning this clone: This clone may be a read error of a much larger clone one base away. The chain employs TRDV1 and TRDJ1, with unresolved D. Germline V lookup: CDR1 TSWWSYY, CDR2 QGS. The germline V and J ends were trimmed by 4 bases and 6 bases, with 21 bases remaining between them. CDR3 length: 16 residues. The CDR3 region has the DNA TGTGCTCTTGGGGGACTCCGAGTCGGCTTAGGGAATAAACTCATCTTT. It encodes CALGGLRVGLGNKLIF.

Note on this clone: The identical CDR3 is also encoded by other nucleotide sequences in the sample. The chain combines TRDV1 with TRDJ1; 10 bases are shared with TRDD3. Germline V gene data show CDR1 as TSWWSYY and CDR2 as QGS. The CDR3 covers 20 residues. With V trimmed by 1 base and J by 3 bases, 17 bases remained unmatched. CDR3 in amino acids: CALGERPPYWGIVAADKLIF. Written as DNA, the CDR3 is TGTGCTCTTGGGGAACGCCCACCGTACTGGGGGATCGTGGCAGCCGATAAACTCATCTTT.

This clone turned up a few times. V gene TRDV1 combines with J gene TRDJ1; 9 nucleotides agree with TRDD2. Trimming removed 2 bases from V and 0 bases from J; junction bases left unmatched: 25. The germline V gene has CDR1 TSWWSYY and CDR2 QGS. The CDR3 loop spans 23 amino acids. The DNA for the CDR3 is TGTGCTCTTGGGGAAGTAGCCTTCCTACGTCCGGCTGGGGGTCCTCCCTACACCGATAAACTCATCTTT. Protein product: CALGEVAFLRPAGGPPYTDKLIF.

This clone appeared a few times. This chain joins TRDV1 and TRDJ1; TRDD3 aligns across 8 bases. Losses at the gene ends were 3 bases for V and 1 base for J; bases not matched to a gene: 19. CDR3 size: 20 residues. CDR1 and CDR2 from the germline V gene are TSWWSYY and QGS. This chain's CDR3 is CALGEVPTGRGIRATDKLIF. CDR3 DNA: TGTGCTCTTGGGGAGGTTCCCACGGGGCGGGGGATAAGGGCCACCGATAAACTCATCTTT.

This clone appeared a few times. The V call is TRDV1, the J call TRDJ1; 7 bases agree with TRDD3. Germline CDR1 reads TSWWSYY; CDR2 reads QGS. The CDR3 consists of 23 residues. Unmatched junction bases numbered 29, after V lost 4 bases and J lost 0 bases. In DNA, the CDR3 is TGTGCTCTTGGGGCCATGGACGAGCCGGTACTGGGGATTAGGGTAATGTACACCGATAAACTCATCTTT. Its protein product is CALGAMDEPVLGIRVMYTDKLIF.

In the case of this clone: A clone one base away is much larger, so this may be a read error. This chain links TRDV2 with TRDJ1; tentatively, D is TRDD3 (6 bases). V was trimmed by 1 base and J by 9 bases, leaving 26 bases between them. CDR3 length equals 17 residues. CDR1 is GEAIGNYY, CDR2 EKD, per germline. The CDR3 is CACDTTLYWVIPLELIF. CDR3 nucleotides: TGTGCCTGTGACACGACACTCTACTGGGTGATTCCTCTGGAACTCATCTTT.

V usage is TRDV1 and J usage is TRDJ1; D may be TRDD3 (9 bases). V shed 4 bases and J shed 5 bases, with 26 bases lying between them. Per the germline V gene, CDR1 is TSWWSYY and CDR2 is QGS. This CDR3 is 18 amino acids long. In DNA, the CDR3 is TGTGCTCTTGGGGGGACTTCCTACGTGGGGATACGATCAGATAAACTCATCTTT. Its translation: CALGGTSYVGIRSDKLIF.

The rearrangement links TRDV1 to TRDJ1; 9 nucleotides align to TRDD3. Trimming at V came to 3 bases and at J to 7 bases, leaving 24 bases not matched to a gene. CDR3 size: 20 residues. The V gene's germline CDR1 is TSWWSYY and CDR2 QGS. The CDR3 loop reads CALGDTGGSSGDTTWGKLIF. DNA of the CDR3: TGTGCTCTTGGGGACACCGGGGGGTCCTCTGGGGATACGACTTGGGGTAAACTCATCTTT.

This chain joins TRDV1 and TRDJ1, with D possibly matching TRDD3 (5 bases). Germline V gene data show CDR1 as TSWWSYY and CDR2 as QGS. The V gene lost 7 bases and the J gene lost 4 bases, with 25 bases spanning the gap. The CDR3 totals 17 residues. This chain's CDR3 is CALAKRRVGRWVDKLIF. The CDR3 nucleotides read TGTGCTCTTGCTAAACGAAGGGTGGGGAGGTGGGTCGATAAACTCATCTTT.

Details on this clone: Just one base apart from a much larger clone, this may be a read error. Distinct nucleotide sequences in the sample also encode this CDR3. The chain recombines TRDV2 with TRDJ3, with 8 bases matching TRDD3. The CDR3 extends over 17 amino acids. Germline V gives CDR1 GEAIGNYY, CDR2 EKD. DNA for the CDR3: TGCGCCTGTTACTGGGGGGCGAGCTCCTGGGACACCCGACAGATGTTTTTC. This encodes CACYWGASSWDTRQMFF.

This rearrangement joins TRDV1 to TRDJ1, with 9 bases aligning to TRDD3. This CDR3 comprises 20 residues. Trimming at V came to 2 bases and at J to 1 base, leaving 17 bases not matched to a gene. Germline V gene sequence: CDR1 TSWWSYY, CDR2 QGS. The CDR3 region is CALGESPPAGGSPGTDKLIF. DNA of the CDR3: TGTGCTCTTGGGGAATCACCCCCCGCTGGGGGATCGCCCGGCACCGATAAACTCATCTTT.

For this clone: A much more abundant neighbour one base away suggests this may be a read error. This rearrangement joins TRDV1 to TRDJ1; TRDD3 matches 13 bases. CDR1 and CDR2 from the germline V gene are TSWWSYY and QGS. The CDR3 consists of 23 residues. V was pared by 4 bases and J by 4 bases, with 27 bases of the junction left unmatched. Here the CDR3 DNA reads TGTGCTCTTGGGGTGTACTGGGGGATACGCGGGGGGAAGAAAACCTCCGACAGCGATAAACTCATCTTT. It codes for CALGVYWGIRGGKKTSDSDKLIF.

V is TRDV1 and J is TRDJ1; a weak D match, TRDD3 (5 bases). CDR3 length equals 16 residues. Per germline, CDR1 TSWWSYY and CDR2 QGS. V shed 3 bases and J shed 6 bases, with 20 bases lying between them. CDR3 bases: TGTGCTCTTGGGGATCCAGGCCTGCCTCTGGGCCATAAACTCATCTTT. This translates into CALGDPGLPLGHKLIF.

This clone was observed a few times. V usage is TRDV1 and J usage is TRDJ1, with D unclear. V was pared by 0 bases and J by 4 bases, with 9 bases between. Germline V gene lookup returns CDR1 TSWWSYY and CDR2 QGS. There are 14 residues in the CDR3. The CDR3, as DNA: TGTGCTCTTGGGGAACTAGGAACCTGCGATAAACTCATCTTT. Translated, it gives CALGELGTCDKLIF.

To note about this clone: Other DNA sequences in the same sample also yield this CDR3. The rearrangement joins TRDV1 to TRDJ1; the match to TRDD3 covers 8 bases. The CDR3 covers 21 residues. Germline CDR1 and CDR2: TSWWSYY and QGS. Unmatched junction bases numbered 21, after V lost 3 bases and J lost 0 bases. CDR3 nucleotides: TGTGCTCTTGGGGAGCTGGGCCATCCTTTATGGGGGATCGGGTACACCGATAAACTCATCTTT. Its translation is CALGELGHPLWGIGYTDKLIF.

Comments on this clone: Since a much larger clone is just one base distant, this may be a read error. This CDR3 is also generated by other DNA sequences in the sample. This rearrangement joins TRDV2 to TRDJ2; 8 bases align to TRDD3. The V gene end was trimmed by 2 bases and the J gene end by 6 bases; junction bases not matched to a gene: 16. CDR3 size: 18 residues. Germline CDR1 GEAIGNYY, CDR2 EKD. The CDR3 nucleotides read TGTGCCTGTGACAGACAGGGTCCGGGCTACTGGGGGCCAGCACAACTCTTCTTT. Translated: CACDRQGPGYWGPAQLFF.

This sequence joins TRDV1 and TRDJ1; no clear D. Trimming took off 4 bases at V and 5 bases at J, with 14 bases between the two ends. Germline-derived CDR1 and CDR2 are TSWWSYY and QGS. This CDR3 region has 14 residues. In nucleotides, the CDR3 is TGTGCTCTTGGGGCATTCTACGCGGCAGATAAACTCATCTTT. Encoded protein: CALGAFYAADKLIF.

The rearrangement links TRDV1 to TRDJ1, with D possibly TRDD3 on 5 matching bases. CDR1 and CDR2 (germline): TSWWSYY, QGS. Trimming stripped 4 bases from V and 2 bases from J, with 14 bases between. The CDR3 consists of 15 residues. CDR3 loop: CALGVHLGVTDKLIF. The CDR3 nucleotides read TGTGCTCTTGGGGTACATCTTGGGGTAACCGATAAACTCATCTTT.

The rearrangement uses TRDV1 and TRDJ1; 7 nucleotides match TRDD3. V shed 0 bases, J shed 1 base, and the junction held 20 bases outside the gene matches. The CDR3 covers 21 residues. From germline, CDR1 is TSWWSYY and CDR2 QGS. CDR3: CALGELAPPPILGAFTDKLIF. The CDR3 region has the DNA TGTGCTCTTGGGGAACTCGCCCCTCCTCCTATCCTGGGGGCCTTCACCGATAAACTCATCTTT.

Comment on this clone: One junction end disagrees with the germline gene, perhaps due to a read error. This same CDR3 is encoded by further DNA sequences in the sample. The chain has TRDV1 and TRDJ1; TRDD3 aligns across 8 bases. The CDR3 length is 19 residues. The germline gives CDR1 TSWWSYY, CDR2 QGS. CDR3 sequence (DNA): TGCGCTCTTGGGGAACTCGCCCGAAGGGATACGGGGGGCACCGATAAACTCATCTTT. Protein product: CALGELARRDTGGTDKLIF.